This record looks at one T cell receptor (beta chain) sequence and its context. This specimen belongs to a study of technical replicates of blood from a few donors. Measured with immunoSEQ multiplex PCR; TCRdb has only the in-frame clones, and not every one. Of about 83,000 clones in the sample, approximately 97% were seen once. V trimming: 4 bases; J trimming: 1 base; junction bases outside the gene matches: 12. There are 20 residues in the CDR3. The germline gives CDR1 SGHRS, CDR2 YFSETQ. Sequencing input: T cells isolated from PBMCs. This clonotype was obtained from a human donor in good health. This chain links TRBV5-1 with TRBJ2-2; 14 bases fit TRBD2. CDR3 coding DNA: TGCGCCAGCAGCCACGCCGGGACTAGCGGGAGAGATTGGAACACCGGGGAGCTGTTTTTT. Amino acids: CASSHAGTSGRDWNTGELFF.